The source of this T cell receptor (beta chain) is a study of blood T cell repertoires in COVID-19. In the case of this clone: Within the sample, other DNA sequences also encode this same CDR3.

V shed 4 bases and J shed 8 bases, with 17 bases lying between them. This CDR3 spans 14 amino acids. Germline V lookup: CDR1 MNHEY, CDR2 SMNVEV (reference sequence). Using immunoSEQ multiplex PCR, the repertoire was profiled, and TCRdb retains in-frame clones only, with some absent. The table includes 150,000 or so clones, 75% to 85% detected once. V usage is TRBV27 and J usage is TRBJ1-2; D is perhaps TRBD1 (6 bases). The TCR sequence derives from a woman aged 70-85 years with COVID-19, enrolled during active disease. Sequencing was done on a sample of peripheral blood. As DNA, the CDR3 is TGTGCCAGCAGTTCCTCGAACAGGGTTGGGGGCTACACCTTC. Amino acids: CASSSSNRVGGYTF.